The sequence of this T cell receptor (beta chain) was determined in a study of blood T cell repertoires in COVID-19. The CDR3 has 15 amino acids. Trimming left V 5 bases short and J 3 bases short, with 16 bases between. Per the germline V gene, CDR1 is SGHTA and CDR2 is FQGTGA. In the source study's methods: Counts of nucleated cells, estimated from reference gene primer amplification, were obtained. The data were produced by immunoSEQ multiplex PCR, yet TCRdb's version contains in-frame clones alone and is incomplete. From that table come the V and J calls and clone size; the DNA was used to work out D and trimming. The data show 140,000 to 150,000 clones, roughly three quarters seen once.

The V call is TRBV7-3, the J call TRBJ1-1; D is unresolved. The source is a woman aged 60 to 75 with acute or convalescent COVID-19. Sequencing used peripheral blood. This chain's CDR3 is CASSQSSGDYTEAFF. CDR3 DNA sequence: TGTGCCAGCAGCCAGTCCTCCGGGGATTACACTGAAGCTTTCTTT.